Listed below are T cell receptor beta chains from one sample, sequenced in a study of control samples from healthy donors and cancer patients. TCRdb keeps only in-frame clones here, not all; method: immunoSEQ multiplex PCR. The sample holds approximately 46,000 clones, 85% to 95% seen once. Sequences were obtained from PBMCs. The receptors come from a man aged 30-40 years with colorectal cancer. The CDR3 runs from the conserved cysteine through the conserved F or W. Fields, in order: clone size, D gene, J gene, V gene, CDR3 protein, CDR3 DNA. A D gene is named only where the DNA matches it firmly. The listing skips clone size in some rows; elsewhere it reads once, few, many or a size class.

size: once
D: .
J: TRBJ2-1
V: TRBV4-3
CDR3: CASSQDFRADVDEQFF
DNA: TGCGCCAGCAGCCAAGATTTTAGGGCAGACGTCGATGAGCAGTTCTTC

size: .
D: .
J: TRBJ2-1
V: TRBV5-4
CDR3: CASSSAGGADEQFF
DNA: TGTGCCAGCAGCTCAGCAGGGGGGGCCGATGAGCAGTTCTTC

size: .
D: .
J: TRBJ1-1
V: TRBV6-6
CDR3: CASSPLGRDTEAFF
DNA: TGTGCCAGCAGTCCCCTTGGTCGGGACACTGAAGCTTTCTTT

size: .
D: TRBD1
J: TRBJ1-2
V: TRBV18
CDR3: CASSIHQDRDVCF
DNA: TGTGCCAGCTCTATACACCAGGACAGGGATGTATGCTTC

size: few
D: .
J: TRBJ1-5
V: TRBV2
CDR3: CASSLPYQPQHF
DNA: TGTGCCAGCAGCCTACCTTATCAGCCCCAGCATTTT

size: .
D: .
J: TRBJ1-3
V: TRBV30
CDR3: CAWSVGLGNTIYF
DNA: TGTGCCTGGAGCGTCGGGTTAGGAAACACCATATATTTT

size: .
D: .
J: TRBJ2-1
V: TRBV5-4
CDR3: CASSFGGRVDNEQFF
DNA: TGTGCCAGCAGCTTCGGAGGCAGGGTAGACAATGAGCAGTTCTTC

size: .
D: .
J: TRBJ2-2
V: TRBV9
CDR3: CASSERDTGELFF
DNA: TGTGCCAGCAGCGAACGGGACACCGGGGAGCTGTTTTTT

size: .
D: .
J: TRBJ2-5
V: TRBV28
CDR3: CASSSIQGLGETQYF
DNA: TGTGCCAGCAGCTCAATCCAGGGCCTGGGAGAGACCCAGTACTTC

size: .
D: TRBD1
J: TRBJ1-6
V: TRBV19
CDR3: CASKISDRDNSPLHF
DNA: TGTGCCAGTAAAATCTCGGACAGGGATAATTCACCCCTCCACTTT

size: .
D: .
J: TRBJ1-4
V: TRBV2
CDR3: CAGRGRAHEKLFF
DNA: TGTGCCGGCCGGGGACGGGCGCATGAAAAACTGTTTTTT

size: .
D: .
J: TRBJ2-2
V: TRBV2
CDR3: CASSLTGRDTGELFF
DNA: TGTGCCAGCAGTTTGACAGGGAGGGACACCGGGGAGCTGTTTTTT

size: few
D: TRBD1
J: TRBJ1-1
V: TRBV11-2
CDR3: CASSSPRRQGAEAFF
DNA: TGTGCCAGCAGCTCCCCGAGGCGACAGGGGGCGGAAGCTTTCTTT

size: .
D: .
J: TRBJ1-2
V: TRBV20-1
CDR3: CSASWGINYGYTF
DNA: TGCAGTGCTAGTTGGGGGATCAACTATGGCTACACCTTC

size: .
D: TRBD1
J: TRBJ2-7
V: TRBV5-8
CDR3: CASSYHPGQSYEQYF
DNA: TGTGCCAGCAGTTACCACCCGGGACAGTCCTACGAGCAGTACTTC

size: .
D: .
J: TRBJ1-5
V: TRBV6-2/TRBV6-3
CDR3: CASSYTRAAPYSNQPQHF
DNA: TGTGCCAGCAGTTACACGCGGGCTGCCCCATATAGCAATCAGCCCCAGCATTTT

size: .
D: .
J: TRBJ2-1
V: TRBV5-1
CDR3: CASSGRVSDEQFF
DNA: TGCGCCAGCAGCGGCAGGGTAAGCGATGAGCAGTTCTTC

size: .
D: TRBD2
J: TRBJ2-2
V: TRBV9
CDR3: CASSEGGGNTGELFF
DNA: TGTGCCAGCAGCGAGGGCGGGGGGAACACCGGGGAGCTGTTTTTT

size: .
D: TRBD1
J: TRBJ1-2
V: TRBV5-6
CDR3: CASSLDRGFYGYTF
DNA: TGTGCCAGCAGCTTGGACAGGGGTTTCTATGGCTACACCTTC

size: .
D: .
J: TRBJ1-1
V: TRBV2
CDR3: CASRIGAGRLNTEAFF
DNA: TGTGCCAGCAGGATCGGGGCAGGACGGCTGAACACTGAAGCTTTCTTT